The entry that follows covers one T cell receptor (beta chain) sequence. Its antigen remains unknown. The data stem from a study of T cells in Graves' hyperthyroidism and ophthalmopathy. Findings and caveats of the study: The model foresaw ophthalmopathy a median about 6.5 months prior to onset.

Researchers amplified the TCR beta CDR3 regions from RNA transcripts. Primed by the HTBI set, a first-round RT-PCR was run on the TCR CDR3. TCRdb used MiXCR to reprocess the multiplex PCR reads, holding one entry per CDR3 protein. This table holds about 590,000 distinct CDR3 sequences, approximately 14% found once. The receptor was isolated from a woman under 40 with Graves' hyperthyroidism. The sample was blood.

CDR3 sequence: CASSLDQADEAFF. As DNA, the CDR3 is TGTGCCAGCAGCTTAGATCAGGCAGACGAAGCTTTCTTT. The V and J genes are TRBV11-3 and TRBJ1-1; D is undetermined. V was clipped by 0 bases and J by 8 bases, with 10 bases between them. The CDR3 loop spans 13 amino acids. Germline V gives CDR1 SGHNT, CDR2 YENEEA.